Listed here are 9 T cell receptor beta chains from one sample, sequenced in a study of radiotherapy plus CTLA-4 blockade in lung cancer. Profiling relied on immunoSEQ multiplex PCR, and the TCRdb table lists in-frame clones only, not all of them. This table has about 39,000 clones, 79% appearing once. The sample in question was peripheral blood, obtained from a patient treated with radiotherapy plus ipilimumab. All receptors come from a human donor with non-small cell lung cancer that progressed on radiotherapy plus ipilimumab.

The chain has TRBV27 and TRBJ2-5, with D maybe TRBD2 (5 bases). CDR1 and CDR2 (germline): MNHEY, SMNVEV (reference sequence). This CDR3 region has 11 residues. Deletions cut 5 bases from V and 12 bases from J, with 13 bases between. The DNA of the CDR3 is TGTGCCAGCAGTGGCTCTTTCGGGGAGTACTTC. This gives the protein CASSGSFGEYF.

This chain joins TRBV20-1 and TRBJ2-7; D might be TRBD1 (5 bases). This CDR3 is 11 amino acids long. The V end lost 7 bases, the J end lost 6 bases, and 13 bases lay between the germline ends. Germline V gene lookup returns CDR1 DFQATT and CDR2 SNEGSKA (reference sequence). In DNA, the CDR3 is TGCAGTGTACAGGAGTCTACCGAGCAGTACTTC. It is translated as CSVQESTEQYF.

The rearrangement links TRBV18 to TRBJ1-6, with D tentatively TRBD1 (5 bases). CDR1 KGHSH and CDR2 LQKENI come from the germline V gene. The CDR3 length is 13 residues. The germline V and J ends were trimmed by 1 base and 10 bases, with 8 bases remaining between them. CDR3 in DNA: TGTGCCAGCTCACCACGGGGGGTCTCACCCCTCCACTTT. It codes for CASSPRGVSPLHF. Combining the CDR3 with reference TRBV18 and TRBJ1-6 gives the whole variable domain NAGVMQNPRHLVRRRGQEARLRCSPMKGHSHVYWYRQLPEEGLKFMVYLQKENIIDESGMPKERFSAEFPKEGPSILRIQQVVRGDSAAYFCASSPRGVSPLHFGNGTRLTVT.

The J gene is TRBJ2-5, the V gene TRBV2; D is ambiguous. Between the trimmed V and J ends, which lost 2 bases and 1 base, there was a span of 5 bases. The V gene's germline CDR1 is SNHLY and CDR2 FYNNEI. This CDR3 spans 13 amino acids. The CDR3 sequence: CASSESGQETQYF. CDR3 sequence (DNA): TGTGCCAGCAGTGAATCCGGCCAAGAGACCCAGTACTTC.

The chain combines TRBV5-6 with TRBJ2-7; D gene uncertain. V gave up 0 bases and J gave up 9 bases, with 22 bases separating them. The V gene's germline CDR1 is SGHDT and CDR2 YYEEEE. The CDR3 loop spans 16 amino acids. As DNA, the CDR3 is TGTGCCAGCAGCTTGGGCTCCGGGTCCTTGTTACGAGGGCAGTACTTC. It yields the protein CASSLGSGSLLRGQYF.

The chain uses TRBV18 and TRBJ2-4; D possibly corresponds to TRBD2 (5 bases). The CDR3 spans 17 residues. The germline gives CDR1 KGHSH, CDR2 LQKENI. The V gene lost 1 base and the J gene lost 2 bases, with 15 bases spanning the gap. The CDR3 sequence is CASSPLYVGEPKNIQYF. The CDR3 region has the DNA TGTGCCAGCTCACCACTTTATGTCGGGGAACCCAAAAACATTCAGTACTTC.

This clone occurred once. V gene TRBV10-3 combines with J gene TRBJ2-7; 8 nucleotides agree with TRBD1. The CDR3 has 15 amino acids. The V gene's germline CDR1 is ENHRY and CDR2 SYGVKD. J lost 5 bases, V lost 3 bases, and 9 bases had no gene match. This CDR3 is CAISDPGQVGDEQYF. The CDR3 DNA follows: TGTGCCATCAGTGACCCGGGACAGGTGGGCGACGAGCAGTACTTC.

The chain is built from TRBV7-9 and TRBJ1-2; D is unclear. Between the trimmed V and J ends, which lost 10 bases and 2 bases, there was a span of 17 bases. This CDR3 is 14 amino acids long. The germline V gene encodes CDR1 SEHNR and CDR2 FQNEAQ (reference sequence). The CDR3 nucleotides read TGTGCCATAAACCTTATTCGGTTGAACTATGGCTACACCTTC. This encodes CAINLIRLNYGYTF.

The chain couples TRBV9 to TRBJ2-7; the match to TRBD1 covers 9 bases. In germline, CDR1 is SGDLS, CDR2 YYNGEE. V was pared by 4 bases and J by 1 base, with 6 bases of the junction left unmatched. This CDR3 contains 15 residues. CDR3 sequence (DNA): TGTGCCAGCAGCCCACGACAGGGGGGTTCCTACGAGCAGTACTTC. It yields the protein CASSPRQGGSYEQYF.